A single sample gave rise to the 9 T cell receptor beta chains below, sequenced in a study of T cells in Graves' hyperthyroidism and ophthalmopathy. Authors of the study amplified TCR beta CDR3 regions from RNA transcripts. Researchers ran a first-round RT-PCR on the TCR CDR3 using the HTBI primer set. In TCRdb, the multiplex PCR reads were re-called with MiXCR into one record per CDR3 protein. The table records roughly 650,000 distinct CDR3 sequences, approximately 15% of them present only once. The sample consisted of blood. These TCRs come from a woman aged 40 to 49 with Graves' ophthalmopathy.

The rearrangement uses TRBV19 and TRBJ2-2; no clear D. Germline CDR1 reads LNHDA; CDR2 reads SQIVND (reference sequence). The V gene lost 0 bases and the J gene lost 0 bases, with 5 bases spanning the gap. The CDR3 has 15 residues. The CDR3 coding sequence is TGTGCCAGTAGTATAGACTATTCGAACACCGGGGAGCTGTTTTTT. The encoded protein is CASSIDYSNTGELFF.

This clonotype showed up just a few times. The chain employs TRBV11-1 and TRBJ2-2, with TRBD2 matching over 13 bases. Germline V CDR1 and CDR2: SGHAT, FQDESV (reference sequence). The CDR3 runs 16 residues. With V trimmed by 8 bases and J by 5 bases, 8 bases remained unmatched. The CDR3 DNA sequence: TGTGCCAGCGGAGGGGGACTAGCGGGGCATACCGGGGAGCTGTTTTTT. Its translation: CASGGGLAGHTGELFF.

The V and J genes are TRBV30 and TRBJ1-4; 9 bases align to TRBD1. V shed 4 bases and J 6 bases; nucleotides not matched to a gene: 3. The CDR3 length is 13 residues. CDR1 and CDR2 from the germline V gene are GTSNPN and SVGIG (reference sequence). The CDR3 loop reads CAWTGQGYEKLFF. CDR3 DNA: TGTGCCTGGACTGGACAGGGGTATGAAAAACTGTTTTTT.

This clonotype was seen repeatedly, ten times or more. V and J are TRBV20-1 and TRBJ2-5; D tentatively fits TRBD1 or TRBD2 (5 bases each). This CDR3 spans 14 amino acids. CDR1 and CDR2 from the germline V gene are DFQATT and SNEGSKA (reference sequence). Trimming took off 0 bases at V and 4 bases at J, with 12 bases between the two ends. CDR3 coding DNA: TGCAGTGCTAGAGATGGGGCCGCGGGAGAGACCCAGTACTTC. Protein: CSARDGAAGETQYF.

In this sample, this clonotype turned up many times. The chain combines TRBV2 with TRBJ2-1; no firm D call. Germline V gene lookup returns CDR1 SNHLY and CDR2 FYNNEI. V lost 2 bases and J lost 14, with 10 bases in between. CDR3 length: 11 amino acids. CDR3 region: CASSERAAEFF. The CDR3 DNA sequence: TGTGCCAGCAGTGAAAGGGCGGCGGAGTTCTTC.

The chain recombines TRBV27 with TRBJ2-7; D is undetermined. Germline CDR1 MNHEY, CDR2 SMNVEV (reference sequence). Trimming shortened V by 4 bases and J by 4 bases, and 11 bases separated the two germline ends. The CDR3 sequence is 13 residues long. CDR3 sequence reads: CASSSTVGYEQYF. The CDR3 DNA reads as TGTGCCAGCAGTTCCACGGTGGGTTACGAGCAGTACTTC.

Many counts were recorded for this clonotype. This chain uses TRBV18 with TRBJ1-1, with D possibly matching TRBD1 (5 bases). V gave up 3 bases and J gave up 3 bases, with 8 bases separating them. The CDR3 loop spans 13 amino acids. Germline V CDR1 and CDR2: KGHSH, LQKENI. The CDR3 DNA is TGTGCCAGCTCACCCTTGGGGGACACTGAAGCTTTCTTT. It is translated as CASSPLGDTEAFF. Filled out from reference TRBV18 and TRBJ1-1, the complete variable domain reads NAGVMQNPRHLVRRRGQEARLRCSPMKGHSHVYWYRQLPEEGLKFMVYLQKENIIDESGMPKERFSAEFPKEGPSILRIQQVVRGDSAAYFCASSPLGDTEAFFGQGTRLTVV.

This clonotype was detected ten times or more. This sequence joins TRBV9 and TRBJ1-3, with no clear D. Germline V CDR1 and CDR2: SGDLS, YYNGEE. Trimming took 3 bases from V and 0 from J, leaving 7 bases between them. The CDR3 is made up of 14 amino acids. CDR3 residues: CASSAAGSGNTIYF. For the CDR3, the DNA is TGTGCCAGCAGCGCGGCGGGCTCTGGAAACACCATATATTTT.

This clonotype showed up just a few times. This sequence joins TRBV18 and TRBJ2-1; TRBD1 matches 9 bases. Germline CDR1 KGHSH, CDR2 LQKENI. V was clipped by 3 bases and J by 5 bases; unmatched bases: 8. The CDR3 length is 16 residues. The CDR3 spells CASSPWDRAIHNEQFF. The CDR3 DNA reads as TGTGCCAGCTCACCTTGGGACAGGGCCATTCACAATGAGCAGTTCTTC.